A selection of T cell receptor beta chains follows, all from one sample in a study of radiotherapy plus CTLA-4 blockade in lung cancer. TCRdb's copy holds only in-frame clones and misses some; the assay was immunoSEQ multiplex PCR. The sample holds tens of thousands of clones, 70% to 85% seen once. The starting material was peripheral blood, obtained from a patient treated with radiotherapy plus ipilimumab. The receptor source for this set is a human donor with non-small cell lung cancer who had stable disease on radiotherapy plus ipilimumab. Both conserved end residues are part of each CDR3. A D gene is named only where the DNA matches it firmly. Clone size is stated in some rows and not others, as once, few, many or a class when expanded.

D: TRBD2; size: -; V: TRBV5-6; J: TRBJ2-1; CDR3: CASSLRTSGGNNEQFF; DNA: TGTGCCAGCAGCTTGAGGACTAGCGGGGGAAACAATGAGCAGTTCTTC
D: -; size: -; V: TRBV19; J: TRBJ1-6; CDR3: CATREQESNNSPLHF; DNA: TGTGCCACCCGAGAGCAGGAGAGCAATAATTCACCCCTCCACTTT
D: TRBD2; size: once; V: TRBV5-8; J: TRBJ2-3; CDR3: CASSWPSGAGDTQYF; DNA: TGTGCCAGCAGCTGGCCTAGCGGGGCTGGAGATACGCAGTATTTT
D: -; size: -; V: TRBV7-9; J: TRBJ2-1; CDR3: CANSFKYEQFF; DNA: TGTGCCAACAGTTTTAAGTATGAGCAGTTCTTC
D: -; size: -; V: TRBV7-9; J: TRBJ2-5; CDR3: CASSFIGYQETQYF; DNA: TGTGCCAGCAGCTTTATCGGGTACCAAGAGACCCAGTACTTC
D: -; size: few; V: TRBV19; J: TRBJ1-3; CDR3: CASSIRPGTLGNTIYF; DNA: TGTGCCAGTAGTATACGACCCGGGACACTGGGAAACACCATATATTTT
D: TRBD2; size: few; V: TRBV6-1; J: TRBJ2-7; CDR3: CASNDQRGYEQYF; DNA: TGTGCCAGCAACGATCAGCGGGGCTACGAGCAGTACTTC
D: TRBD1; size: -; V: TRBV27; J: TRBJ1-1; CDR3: CASSLDGTGGTAFF; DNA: TGTGCCAGCAGTTTAGATGGGACAGGGGGCACTGCTTTCTTT
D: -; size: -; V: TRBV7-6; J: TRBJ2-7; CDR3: CASSVGSYEQYF; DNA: TGTGCCAGCAGCGTAGGCTCCTACGAGCAGTACTTC
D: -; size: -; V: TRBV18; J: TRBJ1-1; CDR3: CASSPAQMNTEAFF; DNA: TGTGCCAGCTCACCAGCGCAGATGAACACTGAAGCTTTCTTT
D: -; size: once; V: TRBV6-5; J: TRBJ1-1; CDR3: CASRPYPARWAFF; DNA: TGTGCCAGCAGACCCTACCCGGCTCGTTGGGCTTTCTTT
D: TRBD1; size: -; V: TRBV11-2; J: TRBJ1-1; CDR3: CASSSVTGGRVEAFF; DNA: TGTGCCAGCAGCTCGGTCACAGGGGGCCGGGTAGAAGCTTTCTTT
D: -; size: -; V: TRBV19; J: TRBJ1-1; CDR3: CASTGGNTEAFF; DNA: TGTGCCAGCACCGGGGGGAACACTGAAGCTTTCTTT
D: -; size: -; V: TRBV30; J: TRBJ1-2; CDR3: CAWSQTGVYGYTF; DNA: TGTGCCTGGAGTCAGACCGGGGTATATGGCTACACCTTC
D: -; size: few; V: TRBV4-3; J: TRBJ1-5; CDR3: CASSQGTNSNQPQHF; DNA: TGCGCCAGCAGCCAAGGAACCAATAGCAATCAGCCCCAGCATTTT
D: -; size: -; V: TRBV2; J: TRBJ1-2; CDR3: CASRTEANYGYTF; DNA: TGTGCCAGCCGGACGGAAGCTAACTATGGCTACACCTTC
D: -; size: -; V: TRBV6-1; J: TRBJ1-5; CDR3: CASSEGTGGISNQPQHF; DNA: TGTGCCAGCAGTGAAGGTACAGGCGGGATTAGCAATCAGCCCCAGCATTTT
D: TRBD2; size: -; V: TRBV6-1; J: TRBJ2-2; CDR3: CASSVAGSGELFF; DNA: TGTGCCAGCAGTGTAGCGGGGTCCGGGGAGCTGTTTTTT
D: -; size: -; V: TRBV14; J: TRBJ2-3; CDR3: CASSPPGRRPGGGDTQYF; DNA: TGTGCCAGCAGCCCCCCAGGTAGGCGGCCTGGGGGTGGAGATACGCAGTATTTT
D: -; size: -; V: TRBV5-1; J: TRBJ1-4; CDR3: CASSKGTNNEKLFF; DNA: TGCGCCAGCAGCAAGGGGACAAACAATGAAAAACTGTTTTTT
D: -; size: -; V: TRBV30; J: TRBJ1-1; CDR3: CAWSLLWTEAFF; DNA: TGTGCCTGGAGTTTGCTCTGGACTGAAGCTTTCTTT
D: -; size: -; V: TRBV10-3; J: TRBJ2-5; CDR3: CAISVTGEGETQYF; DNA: TGTGCCATCAGTGTGACAGGGGAGGGAGAGACCCAGTACTTC
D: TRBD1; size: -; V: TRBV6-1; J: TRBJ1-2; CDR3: CASSANRGNYGYTF; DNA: TGTGCCAGCAGTGCAAACAGGGGGAACTATGGCTACACCTTC
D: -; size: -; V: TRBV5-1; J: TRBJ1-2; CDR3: CASSFSQGLYGYTF; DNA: TGCGCCAGCAGCTTCTCTCAGGGACTCTATGGCTACACCTTC
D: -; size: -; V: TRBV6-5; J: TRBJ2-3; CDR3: CASSYFLDTDTQYF; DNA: TGTGCCAGCAGTTACTTCCTTGACACAGATACGCAGTATTTT
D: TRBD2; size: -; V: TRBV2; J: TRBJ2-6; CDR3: CASSDSLAGYSGANVLTF; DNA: TGTGCCAGCAGTGATAGTCTAGCGGGATACTCTGGGGCCAACGTCCTGACTTTC
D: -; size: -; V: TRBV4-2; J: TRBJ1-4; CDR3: CASSQDTPGEDEKLFF; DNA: TGTGCCAGCAGCCAAGATACCCCAGGGGAGGACGAAAAACTGTTTTTT
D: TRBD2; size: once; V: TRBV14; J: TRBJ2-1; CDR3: CASSHRVTSGVAMGQFF; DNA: TGTGCCAGCAGCCACCGAGTGACTAGCGGGGTAGCAATGGGGCAGTTCTTC
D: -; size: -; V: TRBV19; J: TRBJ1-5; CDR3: CASMDGVNQPQHF; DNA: TGTGCCAGCATGGACGGAGTCAATCAGCCCCAGCATTTT
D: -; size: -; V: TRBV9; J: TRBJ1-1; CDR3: CASSVNSGAGEAFF; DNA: TGTGCCAGCAGCGTAAATTCAGGGGCGGGTGAAGCTTTCTTT
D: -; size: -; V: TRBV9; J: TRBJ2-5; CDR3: CASSVVAGARETQYF; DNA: TGTGCCAGCAGCGTAGTGGCGGGGGCCCGTGAGACCCAGTACTTC
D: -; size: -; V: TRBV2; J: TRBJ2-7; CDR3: CASSEYEQYF; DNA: TGTGCCAGCAGTGAATACGAGCAGTACTTC
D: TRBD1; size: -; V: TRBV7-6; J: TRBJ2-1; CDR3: CASSYSGQGIYNEQFF; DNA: TGTGCCAGCAGCTATTCAGGACAGGGGATCTACAATGAGCAGTTCTTC
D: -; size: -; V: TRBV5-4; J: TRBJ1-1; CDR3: CASSHSWGPNTEAFF; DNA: TGTGCCAGCAGCCATTCCTGGGGCCCGAACACTGAAGCTTTCTTT
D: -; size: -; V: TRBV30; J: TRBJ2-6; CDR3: CAWSSRSNPGANVLTF; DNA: TGTGCCTGGAGCTCAAGGTCCAATCCTGGGGCCAACGTCCTGACTTTC
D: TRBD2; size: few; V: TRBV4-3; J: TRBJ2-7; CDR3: CASSQGGGDFDEQYF; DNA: TGCGCCAGCAGCCAAGGGGGAGGGGATTTCGACGAGCAGTACTTC
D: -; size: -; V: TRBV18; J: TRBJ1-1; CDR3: CASSPPGLNTEAFF; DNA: TGTGCCAGCTCACCGCCGGGACTTAACACTGAAGCTTTCTTT
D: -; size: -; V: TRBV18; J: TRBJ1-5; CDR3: CASSPEGMDQPQHF; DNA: TGTGCCAGCTCACCGGAAGGGATGGATCAGCCCCAGCATTTT
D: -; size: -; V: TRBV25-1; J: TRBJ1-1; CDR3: CASSEGTKAFF; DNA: TGTGCCAGCAGTGAAGGGACAAAAGCTTTCTTT
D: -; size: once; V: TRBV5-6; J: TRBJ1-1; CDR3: CASSLEGAGTEAFF; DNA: TGTGCCAGCAGCTTGGAAGGGGCAGGTACTGAAGCTTTCTTT
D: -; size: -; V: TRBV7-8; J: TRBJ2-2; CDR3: CASSFGQNTGELFF; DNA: TGTGCCAGCAGCTTCGGACAGAACACCGGGGAGCTGTTTTTT
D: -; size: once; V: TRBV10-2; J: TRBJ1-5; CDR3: CASSESSFSGQPQHF; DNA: TGCGCCAGCAGTGAGTCTTCGTTTAGCGGTCAGCCCCAGCATTTT
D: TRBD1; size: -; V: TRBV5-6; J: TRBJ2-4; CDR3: CASNRQGAGGNIQYF; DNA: TGTGCCAGCAACCGACAGGGGGCAGGGGGAAACATTCAGTACTTC
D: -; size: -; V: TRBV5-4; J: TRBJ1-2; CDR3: CASSFLTYGYTF; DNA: TGTGCCAGCAGCTTCTTAACGTATGGCTACACCTTC
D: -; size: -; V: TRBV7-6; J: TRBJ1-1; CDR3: CASSNGGHSMNTEAFF; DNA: TGTGCCAGCAGCAACGGGGGGCACTCCATGAACACTGAAGCTTTCTTT
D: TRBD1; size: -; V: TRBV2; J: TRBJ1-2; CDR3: CASSAGQAYYGYTF; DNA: TGTGCCAGCAGTGCCGGACAGGCTTACTATGGCTACACCTTC
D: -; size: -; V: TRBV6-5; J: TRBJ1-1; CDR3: CASSYTFGQYEAFF; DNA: TGTGCCAGCAGTTACACATTTGGACAGTATGAAGCTTTCTTT
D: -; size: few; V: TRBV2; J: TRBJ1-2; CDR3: CASSDSLGTNYGYTF; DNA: TGTGCCAGCAGTGACTCCCTGGGGACGAACTATGGCTACACCTTC
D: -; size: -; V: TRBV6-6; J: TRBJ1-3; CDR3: CASATSGNTIYF; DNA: TGTGCCAGCGCTACCTCTGGAAACACCATATATTTT
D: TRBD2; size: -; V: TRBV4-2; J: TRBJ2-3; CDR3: CASSLASGSTDTQYF; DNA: TGTGCCAGCAGCCTGGCTAGCGGGAGCACAGATACGCAGTATTTT
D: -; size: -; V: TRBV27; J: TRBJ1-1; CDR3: CASRRGAEAFF; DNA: TGTGCCAGCAGGAGGGGCGCTGAAGCTTTCTTT
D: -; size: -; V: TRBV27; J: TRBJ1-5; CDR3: CASSLTFWGQPNQPQHF; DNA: TGTGCCAGCAGTTTAACGTTCTGGGGACAACCAAATCAGCCCCAGCATTTT
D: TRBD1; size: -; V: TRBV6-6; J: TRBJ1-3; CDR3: CASSQDRSLSGNTIYF; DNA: TGTGCCAGCAGTCAGGACAGGTCCCTCTCTGGAAACACCATATATTTT
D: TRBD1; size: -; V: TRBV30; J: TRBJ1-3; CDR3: CAWTRGSGNTIYF; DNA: TGTGCCTGGACCAGGGGGTCTGGAAACACCATATATTTT
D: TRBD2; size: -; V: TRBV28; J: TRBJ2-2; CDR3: CASLSGGENTGELFF; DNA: TGTGCCAGTCTTAGCGGGGGGGAGAACACCGGGGAGCTGTTTTTT
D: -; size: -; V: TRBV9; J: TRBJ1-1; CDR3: CASSVDASGMNTEAFF; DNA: TGTGCCAGCAGCGTAGACGCCTCGGGGATGAACACTGAAGCTTTCTTT
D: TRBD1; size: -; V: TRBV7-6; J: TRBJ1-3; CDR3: CASSLASTGSYSGNTIYF; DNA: TGTGCCAGCAGCTTAGCTTCGACAGGGTCTTACTCTGGAAACACCATATATTTT
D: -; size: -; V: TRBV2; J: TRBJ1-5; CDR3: CASSEGYQPQHF; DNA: TGTGCCAGCAGTGAGGGTTATCAGCCCCAGCATTTT
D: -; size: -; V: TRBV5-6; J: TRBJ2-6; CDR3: CASSSSANVLTF; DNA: TGTGCCAGCAGCTCGTCGGCCAACGTCCTGACTTTC
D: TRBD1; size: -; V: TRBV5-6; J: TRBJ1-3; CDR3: CASSRTDRGRNTIYF; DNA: TGTGCCAGCAGCCGAACTGACAGGGGGAGGAACACCATATATTTT